This TCR beta chain was sequenced for a study of T cells after yellow fever vaccination. For the study at large: Preparing low-cell-number fractions relied on SMART-Seq v4 Ultra Low Input.

CDR1 is SGHRS, CDR2 YFSETQ, per germline. This CDR3 contains 15 residues. Notes on this clonotype: Its specificity is not known. A junction end diverges from the germline sequence, so it may reflect a read error.

Template-switching 5'RACE yielded the TCR cDNA; a universal primer site and UMIs were added in the process. TCRdb called the 5' RACE reads again in MiXCR, with one record for every CDR3 protein. The repertoire holds approximately 340,000 distinct CDR3 sequences, with roughly 9.4% as singletons. Whole-study findings and limits: High-abundance clonotypes from the bulk population could contaminate FACS-sorted repertoires. Clones that expanded after primary vaccination mostly reappeared after the booster (approximately 96% CD4, about 91% CD8).

This specimen was PBMCs, taken on the day of the first yellow fever vaccination. The source is a man aged 18 to 30 who received the YFV17D yellow fever vaccine. This chain links TRBV5-1 with TRBJ1-5, with D hard to call. The CDR3 nucleotides read TGCGCCAGCAGCTTGATTGGAGGGAGCAATCAGCACCAGCATTTT. This translates into CASSLIGGSNQHQHF.